What follows are 28 T cell receptor beta chains derived from one specimen sequenced in a study of beta chain features in type 1 diabetes. Their antigen targets remain unknown. Study-level points and caveats: Researchers report that Type 1 diabetes patients had moderately but significantly shorter TCRB CDR3s across all four CD4+ subsets.

The sequenced template was cDNA made from the entire isolated RNA. TCRdb keeps only in-frame clones here, not all; method: immunoSEQ multiplex PCR. The data hold around 70,000 clones, with around 49% observed a single time. Sequencing was carried out using central memory CD4+ T cells from blood. These receptors were obtained from a man between 25 and 39 years old with type 1 diabetes.

J is TRBJ2-1 and V is TRBV7-8; 7 positions match TRBD2. V shed 1 base and J 3 bases; nucleotides not matched to a gene: 6. Germline V CDR1 and CDR2: SGHVS, FQNEAQ. CDR3 length: 16 amino acids. The CDR3 nucleotides are TGTGCCAGCAGCTTAGGTGGCGGGGGTGGCTACAATGAGCAGTTCTTC. Protein: CASSLGGGGGYNEQFF.

The chain joins TRBV5-1 to TRBJ2-1, with TRBD1 as a possible D gene (5 bases). The CDR3 is made up of 13 amino acids. The germline gives CDR1 SGHRS, CDR2 YFSETQ. V dropped 2 bases and J dropped 3 bases, with 6 bases sitting between them. DNA for the CDR3: TGCGCCAGCAGCTTCGACAGCTACAATGAGCAGTTCTTC. Protein: CASSFDSYNEQFF.

CDR3 bases: TGCAGCGTGGGACAGGGCCTAGGTCGCGGCTACACCTTC. It is translated as CSVGQGLGRGYTF. V and J are TRBV29-1 and TRBJ1-2, with 9 bases fitting TRBD1. The CDR3 is 13 residues long. V dropped 6 bases and J dropped 8; count of bases not matched to a gene: 10. Germline lookup yields CDR1 SQVTM and CDR2 ANQGSEA.

V and J are TRBV11-3 and TRBJ2-7, with D perhaps matching TRBD2 (5 bases). The ends were cut back, 7 bases at V and 0 bases at J, with 10 bases in the middle. This CDR3 contains 13 residues. CDR1 and CDR2 from the germline V gene are SGHNT and YENEEA. The CDR3 nucleotides are TGTGCCAGCACCCGGAGGAGCTCCTACGAGCAGTACTTC. Its protein is CASTRRSSYEQYF.

This chain joins TRBV30 and TRBJ1-1; D may be TRBD1 (6 bases). Germline CDR1 is GTSNPN and CDR2 is SVGIG (reference sequence). This CDR3 has 16 residues. V shed 2 bases and J shed 1 base, with 17 bases lying between them. The CDR3: CAWSYNFGTTNTEAFF. The CDR3, as DNA: TGTGCCTGGAGTTATAACTTCGGGACAACGAACACTGAAGCTTTCTTT.

A few counts support this clone. This chain links TRBV27 with TRBJ2-1; TRBD1 agrees at 9 bases. Germline V CDR1 and CDR2: MNHEY, SMNVEV (reference sequence). J lost 9 bases, V lost 6 bases, and 9 bases had no gene match. This CDR3 contains 14 residues. CDR3 in amino acids: CASRTRQGVGEQFF. DNA of the CDR3: TGTGCCAGCAGAACCAGACAGGGGGTCGGTGAGCAGTTCTTC.

This clone has a handful of counts. This chain links TRBV28 with TRBJ2-6, with 12 positions matching TRBD1. Per germline, CDR1 MDHEN and CDR2 SYDVKM. V was clipped by 7 bases and J by 0 bases; unmatched bases: 13. This CDR3 spans 20 amino acids. CDR3 amino acids: CASTGTGGFLALSGANVLTF. The CDR3 region has the DNA TGTGCCAGCACCGGGACAGGGGGCTTCCTGGCCCTCTCTGGGGCCAACGTCCTGACTTTC.

This clone showed up just a few times. CDR3 nucleotides: TGTGCCAGCAGTGAGAACGGGGATACGCAGTATTTT. Protein sequence: CASSENGDTQYF. V usage is TRBV7-2 and J usage is TRBJ2-3, with D uncertain. The CDR3 contains 12 residues. The germline V gene encodes CDR1 SGHTA and CDR2 FQGNSA. V lost 6 bases to trimming and J lost 6 bases, with 10 bases between them.

The gene calls are TRBV5-4 and TRBJ1-4; D is perhaps TRBD1 (5 bases). CDR1 is SGHNT, CDR2 YYREEE, per germline (reference sequence). The V and J ends lost 3 bases and 6 bases respectively, with 12 bases between them. This CDR3 is 14 amino acids long. The CDR3 coding sequence is TGTGCCAGCAGCTCGCAGGGTGGAGATGAAAAACTGTTTTTT. As protein: CASSSQGGDEKLFF.

This clone was seen just once. The chain couples TRBV7-9 to TRBJ2-1, with 7 bases that match TRBD1. The CDR3 totals 14 residues. Unmatched junction bases numbered 6, after V lost 3 bases and J lost 7 bases. Germline CDR1 and CDR2: SEHNR and FQNEAQ (reference sequence). The CDR3, as DNA: TGTGCCAGCAGCTTGGGGGACAGTTCGAATGAGCAGTTCTTC. This encodes CASSLGDSSNEQFF.

The V call is TRBV7-9, the J call TRBJ1-1, with 7 bases identical to TRBD1. The CDR3 runs 14 residues. CDR1 is SEHNR, CDR2 FQNEAQ, per germline (reference sequence). The J segment lost 8 bases and the V segment lost 5 bases, leaving 11 bases of the junction unmatched. The CDR3 nucleotides are TGTGCCAGCAGCGCCTCCGGGACAGCTAACGAAGCTTTCTTT. Translated, it gives CASSASGTANEAFF.

By frequency in the sample, this clone is medium-sized (0.01 to 0.1%). This sequence joins TRBV7-9 and TRBJ2-7; 8 bases map to TRBD1. V trimming: 3 bases; J trimming: 2 bases; junction bases outside the gene matches: 9. Germline loops: CDR1 SEHNR, CDR2 FQNEAQ (reference sequence). The CDR3 length is 16 residues. CDR3 DNA: TGTGCCAGCAGCTTGGGAACGGGACAGGTGACCTACGAGCAGTACTTC. It translates to CASSLGTGQVTYEQYF.

The rearrangement uses TRBV12-5 and TRBJ2-6; possible D gene TRBD2, 5 bases. The CDR3 sequence is 18 residues long. The V and J ends lost 2 bases and 1 base respectively, with 15 bases between them. Germline values: CDR1 LGHNT, CDR2 FRNRAP. The CDR3 loop is CASGLIPDGESGANVLTF. In DNA, the CDR3 is TGTGCTAGTGGTTTGATCCCCGACGGGGAATCTGGGGCCAACGTCCTGACTTTC.

The chain is built from TRBV10-1 and TRBJ2-1, with TRBD1 matching over 7 bases. Germline V gene lookup returns CDR1 WNHNN and CDR2 SYGVQD (reference sequence). CDR3 length: 14 amino acids. V was clipped by 3 bases and J by 10 bases; unmatched bases: 9. The CDR3 sequence: CASSDRQGAREQFF. In DNA form, the CDR3 reads TGCGCCAGCAGTGATCGACAGGGAGCGAGGGAGCAGTTCTTC.

This chain links TRBV6-6 with TRBJ1-1; D is ambiguous. The CDR3 loop spans 14 amino acids. V gave up 6 bases and J gave up 4 bases, with 15 bases separating them. Germline loops: CDR1 MNHNY, CDR2 SVGAGI (reference sequence). The CDR3 bases are TGTGCCAGCAGCATAGAGGGAGTGGCCACTGAAGCTTTCTTT. Residues: CASSIEGVATEAFF.

The CDR3 region is CASSFEEGGAGYTF. The CDR3 DNA reads as TGTGCCAGCAGCTTTGAGGAGGGGGGGGCTGGCTACACCTTC. The J gene is TRBJ1-2, the V gene TRBV7-9; maybe TRBD1 (6 bases). The CDR3 is 14 residues long. Per the germline V gene, CDR1 is SEHNR and CDR2 is FQNEAQ (reference sequence). V lost 3 bases to trimming and J lost 7 bases, with 15 bases between them. Full variable domain (missing parts from reference TRBV7-9 and TRBJ1-2): DTGVSQNPRHKITKRGQNVTFRCDPISEHNRLYWYRQTLGQGPEFLTYFQNEAQLEKSRLLSDRFSAERPKGSFSTLEIQRTEQGDSAMYLCASSFEEGGAGYTFGSGTRLTVV.

This chain connects TRBV18 to TRBJ2-1; TRBD2 matches at 11 bases. The CDR3 consists of 15 residues. Germline V CDR1 and CDR2: KGHSH, LQKENI. J was trimmed by 4 bases and V by 6 bases; bases with no gene match: 5. Here the CDR3 DNA reads TGTGCCAGCTCCGTGGGGACTAGCGGATACAATGAGCAGTTCTTC. Amino acids: CASSVGTSGYNEQFF.

The rearrangement joins TRBV19 to TRBJ2-5; 12 bases agree with TRBD2. Germline CDR1 LNHDA, CDR2 SQIVND (reference sequence). The trim removed 3 bases at V and 2 bases at J, leaving 4 bases unmatched. The CDR3 consists of 16 residues. The CDR3: CASSMTSGGLQETQYF. For the CDR3, the DNA is TGTGCCAGTAGTATGACTAGCGGGGGCCTTCAAGAGACCCAGTACTTC.

This clone was recorded a few times. V is TRBV15 and J is TRBJ2-7; 10 bases fit TRBD1. Germline CDR1 LNHNV, CDR2 YYDKDF (reference sequence). This CDR3 is 16 amino acids long. After removal of 0 bases from V and 3 bases from J, the junction contained 5 bases not matched to a gene. CDR3 in DNA: TGTGCCACCAGCAGAGATCCCCGGACAGGGGGCTACGAGCAGTACTTC. Encoded protein: CATSRDPRTGGYEQYF.

This clone has more than one count but fewer than ten. The chain links TRBV2 to TRBJ2-7, with 7 positions matching TRBD2. With V trimmed by 3 bases and J by 2 bases, 7 bases remained unmatched. Germline V gives CDR1 SNHLY, CDR2 FYNNEI. The CDR3 runs to 15 residues. The CDR3 region has the DNA TGTGCCAGCAGTGAGAATCAGGGAGGGGCCTACGAGCAGTACTTC. Protein: CASSENQGGAYEQYF.

This rearrangement joins TRBV6-6 to TRBJ2-3, with D maybe TRBD2 (5 bases). Trimming shortened V by 5 bases and J by 11 bases, and 17 bases separated the two germline ends. The germline V gene has CDR1 MNHNY and CDR2 SVGAGI (reference sequence). CDR3 length equals 13 residues. The CDR3 protein is CASSRNTGVGQYF. DNA for the CDR3: TGTGCCAGCAGTCGAAACACCGGGGTTGGGCAGTATTTT.

The V and J genes are TRBV10-1 and TRBJ1-5; D possibly corresponds to TRBD1 (5 bases). This CDR3 spans 14 amino acids. Germline V lookup: CDR1 WNHNN, CDR2 SYGVQD (reference sequence). Trimming took 4 bases from V and 7 from J, leaving 14 bases between them. CDR3 in DNA: TGCGCCAGCAGTGCCGGGGCGGGAGGCCAGCCCCAGCATTTT. Protein sequence: CASSAGAGGQPQHF.

J is TRBJ2-7 and V is TRBV11-2, with 8 bases aligning to TRBD2. The CDR3 runs to 16 residues. In germline, CDR1 is SGHAT, CDR2 FQNNGV. With 5 bases clipped from V and 3 bases from J, the junction kept 12 bases outside the gene matches. In DNA form, the CDR3 reads TGTGCCAGCAGCCCCCGAAGTGCCAGCGGGGGCTACGAGCAGTACTTC. It translates to CASSPRSASGGYEQYF.

This clone has a handful of counts. The V gene is TRBV5-5, the J gene TRBJ2-2, with TRBD2 identical over 7 bases. The length of the CDR3 is 16 residues. Germline trimming cut 4 bases from V and 4 bases from J; bases unmatched to any gene: 10. Germline V CDR1 and CDR2: SGHKS, YYEKEE (reference sequence). The CDR3 DNA is TGTGCCAGCAGCCCCGGGGGAGGGGCGCTCACCGGGGAGCTGTTTTTT. This translates into CASSPGGGALTGELFF.

J is TRBJ2-7 and V is TRBV7-2; 7 nucleotides match TRBD2. The J segment lost 7 bases and the V segment lost 3 bases, leaving 9 bases of the junction unmatched. Germline CDR1 SGHTA, CDR2 FQGNSA. This CDR3 comprises 14 residues. The CDR3 DNA sequence: TGTGCCAGCAGCTTCGGCGGGAGCTCTTGGGAGCAGTACTTC. Protein sequence: CASSFGGSSWEQYF.

V gene TRBV28 combines with J gene TRBJ1-1; D remains ambiguous. With 3 bases removed from V and 0 bases from J, the gap between germline ends came to 11 bases. The CDR3 is made up of 15 amino acids. The V gene's germline CDR1 is MDHEN and CDR2 SYDVKM. CDR3 sequence reads: CASSLADFLNTEAFF. DNA for the CDR3: TGTGCCAGCAGTTTGGCGGACTTCCTGAACACTGAAGCTTTCTTT.

This clone was observed a few times. The chain couples TRBV15 to TRBJ2-7; TRBD1 might be the D (5 bases). There are 12 residues in the CDR3. Germline V lookup: CDR1 LNHNV, CDR2 YYDKDF (reference sequence). Trimming removed 1 base at V and 5 bases at J, with 6 bases between. CDR3 sequence: CATSRGRDEQYF. The CDR3 nucleotides read TGTGCCACCAGCAGAGGCAGGGACGAGCAGTACTTC. Looking up the rest from reference TRBV15 and TRBJ2-7 gives the full variable domain: DAMVIQNPRYQVTQFGKPVTLSCSQTLNHNVMYWYQQKSSQAPKLLFHYYDKDFNNEADTPDNFQSRRPNTSFCFLDIRSPGLGDTAMYLCATSRGRDEQYFGPGTRLTVT.

This clone was observed once. The chain joins TRBV4-1 to TRBJ2-1; 11 bases map to TRBD1. V trimming: 0 bases; J trimming: 4 bases; junction bases outside the gene matches: 2. The CDR3 totals 16 residues. The germline V gene has CDR1 MGHRA and CDR2 YSYEKL. The CDR3 DNA follows: TGCGCCAGCAGCCAAGAGGACAGGGGGCTTTACAATGAGCAGTTCTTC. It encodes CASSQEDRGLYNEQFF.